The source of this TCR beta chain is a study of blood T cells in healthy people across ages. For the second PCR, which ran for roughly 7 to 11 cycles, a sample-barcoded 5' primer and a J-beta primer mix were used. Via MiXCR, TCRdb re-called the 5' RACE reads, giving one row per CDR3 protein. The sample carries some 1.6 million distinct CDR3 sequences, roughly 32% recorded once. This clonotype was counted once. The length of the CDR3 is 14 residues. Trimming cost V 8 bases and J 0 bases, with 13 bases left between them. From germline, CDR1 is MNHEY and CDR2 SMNVEV (reference sequence). V and J are TRBV27 and TRBJ1-1; the D is unclear. The sequenced sample consisted of blood. The TCR was taken from a woman aged 25 to 39 in good health. The CDR3 region has the DNA TGTGCCAGCGCCTTCAACAGATTGAACACTGAAGCTTTCTTT. Translated: CASAFNRLNTEAFF.